Included here is one TCR beta chain sequence, with context. The antigen is unknown. This sample was included in a study of vaccination and CD4 T cells after COVID-19. Treatment given: approximately nine-day PBMC culture with coronavirus spike peptide pools or control peptides (ViraFEST assay). With peptide pools, ViraFEST first expanded antigen-specific T cells and afterwards sequenced their TCRs. Cultured CD4+ T-cell DNA underwent Oncomine TCR Beta short-read sequencing. TCRdb re-called the PCR reads with MiXCR, one entry per CDR3 protein. The sample includes 15,000 or so distinct CDR3 sequences, roughly three fifths of them seen just once. What was sequenced was CD4+ T cells from blood, cultured in vitro. The sequence was obtained from a human donor who had recovered from COVID-19.

In DNA form, the CDR3 reads TGTGCCAGCAGTGCCGGGACAGGCAATAATCAGCCCCAGCATTTT. Its protein product is CASSAGTGNNQPQHF. The chain recombines TRBV12-3 or TRBV12-4 with TRBJ1-5; the match to TRBD1 covers 8 bases. The CDR3 length is 15 residues. V lost 5 bases, J lost 4 bases, and 7 bases stayed unmatched.